This is a list of T cell receptor beta chains from one sample in a study of Graves' ophthalmopathy and Graves' hyperthyroidism. TCRdb re-derived calls from the multiplex PCR reads in MiXCR, one entry per CDR3 protein. The repertoire has around 520,000 distinct CDR3 sequences, about 40% of them found once; the top ten carry about 4.1%. Sequenced material: peripheral blood or thyroid tissue (not recorded which). All receptors come from an adult man with Graves' hyperthyroidism. Each CDR3 is given with its conserved first and last residue. Each record gives: V gene, J gene, clone size, D gene, CDR3 protein, CDR3 DNA. A D gene is named only where the DNA matches it firmly. The listing skips clone size in some rows; elsewhere it reads once, few, many or a size class.

v_call: TRBV7-9; j_call: TRBJ2-2; clone_size: .; d_call: .; cdr3_aa: CASRRDVDTGELFF; cdr3_nt: TGTGCCAGCAGACGGGACGTCGACACCGGGGAGCTGTTTTTT
v_call: TRBV19; j_call: TRBJ1-3; clone_size: many; d_call: .; cdr3_aa: CASTTNPRVSGNTIYF; cdr3_nt: TGTGCCAGTACTACCAACCCGAGGGTCTCTGGAAACACCATATATTTT
v_call: TRBV24-1; j_call: TRBJ2-1; clone_size: .; d_call: TRBD2; cdr3_aa: CATSDLAGGTYNEQFF; cdr3_nt: TGTGCCACCAGTGATTTAGCGGGAGGTACCTACAATGAGCAGTTCTTC
v_call: TRBV15; j_call: TRBJ2-5; clone_size: many; d_call: TRBD2; cdr3_aa: CATSRPTQLARKETQYF; cdr3_nt: TGTGCCACCAGCAGACCGACCCAACTAGCGAGAAAAGAGACCCAGTACTTC
v_call: TRBV24-1; j_call: TRBJ2-5; clone_size: many; d_call: .; cdr3_aa: CATSLGQGGRVAETQYF; cdr3_nt: TGTGCCACCAGTCTCGGCCAGGGGGGTCGAGTGGCGGAGACCCAGTACTTC
v_call: TRBV4-1; j_call: TRBJ2-2; clone_size: many; d_call: .; cdr3_aa: CASSQLGLGTGELFF; cdr3_nt: TGCGCCAGCAGCCAATTGGGGCTGGGGACCGGGGAGCTGTTTTTT
v_call: TRBV5-6; j_call: TRBJ1-1; clone_size: many; d_call: .; cdr3_aa: CASSLGGLPEAFF; cdr3_nt: TGTGCCAGCAGCTTGGGGGGCTTACCTGAAGCTTTCTTT
v_call: TRBV11-2; j_call: TRBJ1-1; clone_size: many; d_call: .; cdr3_aa: CASSLDGIAFF; cdr3_nt: TGTGCCAGCAGCTTAGATGGGATTGCTTTCTTT
v_call: TRBV29-1; j_call: TRBJ2-5; clone_size: .; d_call: TRBD1; cdr3_aa: CSAGTGLNKGAQYF; cdr3_nt: TGCAGCGCAGGGACAGGGCTCAACAAGGGGGCCCAGTACTTC
v_call: TRBV29-1; j_call: TRBJ2-7; clone_size: .; d_call: TRBD2; cdr3_aa: CSVEDGPSGGKAYEQYF; cdr3_nt: TGCAGCGTTGAAGATGGGCCTAGCGGGGGGAAGGCCTACGAGCAGTACTTC
v_call: TRBV5-7; j_call: TRBJ1-3; clone_size: many; d_call: .; cdr3_aa: CASSLLVNSGNTIYF; cdr3_nt: TGTGCCAGCAGCTTGTTGGTTAACTCTGGAAACACCATATATTTT
v_call: TRBV12-3/TRBV12-4; j_call: TRBJ1-1; clone_size: many; d_call: .; cdr3_aa: CASSLGYKERGSEAFF; cdr3_nt: TGTGCCAGCAGTTTAGGATACAAGGAACGGGGGTCTGAAGCTTTCTTT
v_call: TRBV12-3/TRBV12-4; j_call: TRBJ2-7; clone_size: many; d_call: .; cdr3_aa: CASSFASSAEQYF; cdr3_nt: TGTGCCAGCAGTTTCGCTAGTTCTGCCGAGCAGTACTTC
v_call: TRBV10-3; j_call: TRBJ1-1; clone_size: many; d_call: TRBD1; cdr3_aa: CAIKPLQGAGNTEAFF; cdr3_nt: TGTGCCATCAAGCCCCTACAGGGGGCGGGGAACACTGAAGCTTTCTTT
v_call: TRBV7-9; j_call: TRBJ1-1; clone_size: many; d_call: .; cdr3_aa: CASSPSQGREAFF; cdr3_nt: TGTGCCAGCAGCCCCTCACAGGGACGGGAGGCTTTCTTT
v_call: TRBV19; j_call: TRBJ1-1; clone_size: .; d_call: .; cdr3_aa: CAVYRGPPVMNTEAFF; cdr3_nt: TGTGCCGTTTACCGGGGTCCTCCTGTGATGAACACTGAAGCTTTCTTT
v_call: TRBV7-9; j_call: TRBJ2-5; clone_size: many; d_call: TRBD1; cdr3_aa: CASSGTRDRDSGGETQYF; cdr3_nt: TGTGCCAGCAGCGGTACTCGGGACAGGGATTCGGGTGGAGAGACCCAGTACTTC
v_call: TRBV20-1; j_call: TRBJ2-7; clone_size: .; d_call: .; cdr3_aa: CSARDGGGTDTQYF; cdr3_nt: TGCAGTGCTAGAGATGGGGGAGGCACAGATACGCAGTACTTC
v_call: TRBV7-9; j_call: TRBJ2-5; clone_size: many; d_call: TRBD2; cdr3_aa: CASSLMSGTETQYF; cdr3_nt: TGTGCCAGCAGCTTAATGAGCGGGACAGAGACCCAGTACTTC
v_call: TRBV7-9; j_call: TRBJ2-5; clone_size: .; d_call: .; cdr3_aa: CASSPRDSQEAQCF; cdr3_nt: TGTGCCAGCAGCCCGCGGGACTCCCAAGAGGCCCAGTGCTTC
v_call: TRBV19; j_call: TRBJ2-7; clone_size: many; d_call: .; cdr3_aa: CASSIKGQNYEQYF; cdr3_nt: TGTGCCAGTAGTATAAAGGGACAAAACTACGAGCAGTACTTC
v_call: TRBV19; j_call: TRBJ1-5; clone_size: many; d_call: .; cdr3_aa: CASSIASFSNQPQHF; cdr3_nt: TGTGCCAGTAGTATCGCCAGCTTTAGCAATCAGCCCCAGCATTTT
v_call: TRBV20-1; j_call: TRBJ2-1; clone_size: .; d_call: TRBD2; cdr3_aa: CSARPFLAGANNEQFF; cdr3_nt: TGCAGTGCTAGACCCTTTCTAGCGGGGGCCAACAATGAGCAGTTCTTC
v_call: TRBV7-9; j_call: TRBJ1-4; clone_size: many; d_call: .; cdr3_aa: CASSLWTADNEKLFF; cdr3_nt: TGTGCCAGCAGCCTGTGGACAGCCGATAATGAAAAACTGTTTTTT
v_call: TRBV29-1; j_call: TRBJ1-5; clone_size: many; d_call: .; cdr3_aa: CSVATGGINQPQHF; cdr3_nt: TGCAGCGTTGCTACGGGGGGGATCAATCAGCCCCAGCATTTT
v_call: TRBV12-3/TRBV12-4; j_call: TRBJ2-2; clone_size: .; d_call: .; cdr3_aa: CASIYSRGHENTGELFF; cdr3_nt: TGTGCCAGCATTTATTCTCGAGGACACGAGAACACCGGGGAGCTGTTTTTT
v_call: TRBV7-8; j_call: TRBJ1-1; clone_size: .; d_call: .; cdr3_aa: CASRLAGAVNTEAFF; cdr3_nt: TGTGCCAGCAGACTAGCGGGAGCCGTGAACACTGAAGCTTTCTTT
v_call: TRBV19; j_call: TRBJ1-3; clone_size: many; d_call: .; cdr3_aa: CASSIETGRGNTIYF; cdr3_nt: TGTGCCAGTAGTATAGAGACAGGCCGTGGAAACACCATATATTTT
v_call: TRBV10-3; j_call: TRBJ1-1; clone_size: many; d_call: TRBD1; cdr3_aa: CAISAGTGINTEAFF; cdr3_nt: TGTGCCATCAGTGCCGGGACAGGGATCAACACTGAAGCTTTCTTT
v_call: TRBV24-1; j_call: TRBJ2-3; clone_size: few; d_call: .; cdr3_aa: CATSPTGAQSTDTQYF; cdr3_nt: TGTGCCACCTCTCCTACGGGAGCCCAAAGCACAGATACGCAGTATTTT
v_call: TRBV7-3; j_call: TRBJ2-3; clone_size: .; d_call: .; cdr3_aa: CASSLNPLITDTQYF; cdr3_nt: TGTGCCAGCAGCTTAAACCCGCTTATAACAGATACGCAGTATTTT
v_call: TRBV29-1; j_call: TRBJ2-7; clone_size: many; d_call: TRBD2; cdr3_aa: CSVESGGHEQYF; cdr3_nt: TGCAGCGTTGAAAGCGGGGGCCACGAGCAGTACTTC
v_call: TRBV7-9; j_call: TRBJ1-6; clone_size: .; d_call: TRBD1; cdr3_aa: CASSLSRTGGHNSPLHF; cdr3_nt: TGTGCCAGCAGCTTATCCCGGACAGGGGGACATAATTCACCCCTCCACTTT
v_call: TRBV14; j_call: TRBJ1-1; clone_size: .; d_call: .; cdr3_aa: CASTHWGTEAFF; cdr3_nt: TGTGCCAGCACCCACTGGGGCACTGAAGCTTTCTTT
v_call: TRBV24-1; j_call: TRBJ2-3; clone_size: few; d_call: TRBD2; cdr3_aa: CATSVPSQQGGKDTQYF; cdr3_nt: TGTGCCACCAGCGTTCCGTCGCAGCAGGGAGGGAAAGATACGCAGTATTTT
v_call: TRBV6-1; j_call: TRBJ1-1; clone_size: many; d_call: .; cdr3_aa: CASSEAAAGGEAFF; cdr3_nt: TGTGCCAGCAGTGAAGCAGCCGCTGGGGGAGAAGCTTTCTTT
v_call: TRBV12-3/TRBV12-4; j_call: TRBJ1-1; clone_size: .; d_call: TRBD1; cdr3_aa: CASIQARVDRVVTDAFF; cdr3_nt: TGTGCCAGCATTCAAGCTCGGGTAGACAGGGTGGTCACTGACGCTTTCTTT
v_call: TRBV5-1; j_call: TRBJ2-7; clone_size: .; d_call: .; cdr3_aa: CASSLGPGRYPYEQYF; cdr3_nt: TGCGCCAGCAGCTTGGGGCCGGGTAGGTACCCCTACGAGCAGTACTTC
v_call: TRBV15; j_call: TRBJ1-5; clone_size: few; d_call: .; cdr3_aa: CATSRETSEETQHF; cdr3_nt: TGTGCCACCAGCAGAGAGACTAGCGAAGAGACCCAGCATTTT
v_call: TRBV13; j_call: TRBJ1-1; clone_size: .; d_call: TRBD1; cdr3_aa: CASMDRGGAAEAFF; cdr3_nt: TGTGCCAGCATGGACAGGGGGGGAGCGGCTGAAGCTTTCTTT
v_call: TRBV14; j_call: TRBJ2-5; clone_size: many; d_call: .; cdr3_aa: CASSPTGPGMVETQYF; cdr3_nt: TGTGCCAGCAGCCCAACCGGGCCCGGGATGGTAGAGACCCAGTACTTC
v_call: TRBV29-1; j_call: TRBJ1-3; clone_size: .; d_call: .; cdr3_aa: CSVGAGSGNTIYF; cdr3_nt: TGCAGCGTAGGGGCCGGTTCTGGAAACACCATATATTTT
v_call: TRBV7-6; j_call: TRBJ1-6; clone_size: .; d_call: .; cdr3_aa: CASSLGNDSPLHF; cdr3_nt: TGTGCCAGCAGCTTAGGGAATGATTCACCCCTCCACTTT
v_call: TRBV24-1; j_call: TRBJ2-2; clone_size: many; d_call: .; cdr3_aa: CATSERANTGELFF; cdr3_nt: TGTGCCACCAGTGAACGGGCGAACACCGGGGAGCTGTTTTTT
v_call: TRBV20-1; j_call: TRBJ1-1; clone_size: many; d_call: .; cdr3_aa: CSARDGGRAPVNTEAFF; cdr3_nt: TGCAGTGCTAGAGATGGAGGCAGGGCGCCCGTGAACACTGAAGCTTTCTTT
v_call: TRBV10-3; j_call: TRBJ2-3; clone_size: few; d_call: .; cdr3_aa: CAISEGWAGGTDTQYF; cdr3_nt: TGTGCCATCAGTGAAGGCTGGGCAGGGGGCACAGATACGCAGTATTTT
v_call: TRBV14; j_call: TRBJ1-6; clone_size: .; d_call: TRBD1; cdr3_aa: CASTPGTEYSPLHF; cdr3_nt: TGTGCCAGCACACCCGGGACAGAGTATTCACCCCTCCACTTT
v_call: TRBV28; j_call: TRBJ1-2; clone_size: many; d_call: TRBD1; cdr3_aa: CASRQLGPGQGGGYTF; cdr3_nt: TGTGCCAGCAGGCAACTAGGTCCCGGACAGGGAGGTGGCTACACCTTC
v_call: TRBV2; j_call: TRBJ1-1; clone_size: many; d_call: TRBD1; cdr3_aa: CASSHTGAVTEAFF; cdr3_nt: TGTGCCAGCAGCCATACAGGGGCTGTTACTGAAGCTTTCTTT
v_call: TRBV20-1; j_call: TRBJ2-2; clone_size: many; d_call: .; cdr3_aa: CSARDPGANTGELFF; cdr3_nt: TGCAGTGCTAGAGATCCTGGGGCGAACACCGGGGAGCTGTTTTTT
v_call: TRBV20-1; j_call: TRBJ1-6; clone_size: many; d_call: TRBD1; cdr3_aa: CSAREYGTGDSPLHF; cdr3_nt: TGCAGTGCTAGAGAATATGGGACAGGGGATTCACCCCTCCACTTT
v_call: TRBV2; j_call: TRBJ2-1; clone_size: .; d_call: TRBD2; cdr3_aa: CASSAGLAGGREQFF; cdr3_nt: TGTGCCAGCAGTGCAGGGCTAGCGGGGGGGCGGGAGCAGTTCTTC
v_call: TRBV4-1; j_call: TRBJ2-5; clone_size: many; d_call: .; cdr3_aa: CASSLSVNREETQYF; cdr3_nt: TGCGCCAGCAGCCTCTCTGTGAACAGGGAGGAGACCCAGTACTTC
v_call: TRBV29-1; j_call: TRBJ2-5; clone_size: .; d_call: .; cdr3_aa: CSSLQGETQYF; cdr3_nt: TGCAGCAGCTTGCAGGGAGAGACCCAGTACTTC
v_call: TRBV20-1; j_call: TRBJ2-7; clone_size: many; d_call: TRBD2; cdr3_aa: CSARASGGAYEQYF; cdr3_nt: TGCAGTGCTAGAGCCAGCGGGGGGGCATACGAGCAGTACTTC
v_call: TRBV10-3; j_call: TRBJ1-3; clone_size: many; d_call: .; cdr3_aa: CAISRSPGNTIYF; cdr3_nt: TGTGCCATCAGTCGATCCCCTGGAAACACCATATATTTT
v_call: TRBV15; j_call: TRBJ1-6; clone_size: .; d_call: .; cdr3_aa: CATSRDRSGTLHF; cdr3_nt: TGTGCCACCAGCAGAGATCGTAGCGGGACCCTCCACTTT
v_call: TRBV14; j_call: TRBJ2-7; clone_size: few; d_call: .; cdr3_aa: CASSPLDTLEQYF; cdr3_nt: TGTGCCAGCAGCCCACTGGACACCCTCGAGCAGTACTTC
v_call: TRBV29-1; j_call: TRBJ2-5; clone_size: many; d_call: .; cdr3_aa: CSAFGGGETQYF; cdr3_nt: TGCAGCGCCTTTGGGGGAGGAGAGACCCAGTACTTC